Following are 29 T cell receptor beta chains from one sample sequenced in a study of CD8 T cells in Susac syndrome. Reverse transcription of roughly 0.5 to 1 ug RNA was carried out with random hexamers. One entry per CDR3 protein results from TCRdb running MiXCR on the immunoSEQ multiplex PCR reads. This sample has around 70,000 distinct CDR3 sequences, with about 94% found just once. Sequencing input: CD8+ T cells from PBMCs. The source of these receptors is a human donor with multiple sclerosis.

The chain carries TRBV7-3 and TRBJ2-3; 8 bases line up with TRBD1. The germline V gene has CDR1 SGHTA and CDR2 FQGTGA. The ends lost 5 bases at V and 4 bases at J; junction bases unmatched: 5. This CDR3 has 14 residues. The CDR3: CASSPQGAADTQYF. The CDR3 nucleotides are TGTGCCAGCAGCCCCCAGGGGGCCGCAGATACGCAGTATTTT.

The rearrangement links TRBV6-5 to TRBJ2-7; D may correspond to TRBD1 or TRBD2 (5 bases each). Trimming stripped 2 bases from V and 4 bases from J, with 15 bases between. Per the germline V gene, CDR1 is MNHEY and CDR2 is SVGAGI. The CDR3 totals 15 residues. In DNA form, the CDR3 reads TGTGCCAGCAGTTACGGACCGGGACCCCAATACGAGCAGTACTTC. This gives the protein CASSYGPGPQYEQYF.

This clonotype was picked up one time. This chain connects TRBV23-1 to TRBJ2-7; D uncertain. TRBV23-1 is recorded as an ORF, its role being uncertain. The V end was cut by 1 base, the J end by 1 base, with 11 bases between. The CDR3 is 15 residues long. CDR3 residues: CASSQFWTSSYEQYF. The CDR3, as DNA: TGCGCCAGCAGTCAATTCTGGACCTCTTCCTACGAGCAGTACTTC.

The chain joins TRBV27 to TRBJ1-5; D is unresolved. The CDR3 loop spans 14 amino acids. V was cut by 5 bases and J by 0 bases, with 8 bases left in between. Germline assignment: CDR1 MNHEY and CDR2 SMNVEV (reference sequence). CDR3 sequence: CASSPFDSNQPQHF. The CDR3 coding sequence is TGTGCCAGCAGTCCCTTCGATAGCAATCAGCCCCAGCATTTT.

The rearrangement links TRBV4-3 to TRBJ2-1, with D possibly TRBD2 on 5 matching bases. V lost 0 bases to trimming and J lost 8 bases, with 11 bases between them. CDR1 LGHNA and CDR2 YSLEER come from the germline V gene. The CDR3 covers 14 residues. The CDR3 spells CASSQDTLAYEQFF. In DNA, the CDR3 is TGCGCCAGCAGCCAAGATACCCTAGCCTATGAGCAGTTCTTC.

The chain uses TRBV6-2 or TRBV6-3 and TRBJ2-7; D may be TRBD2 (5 bases). This CDR3 contains 15 residues. Trimming left V 6 bases short and J 2 bases short, with 17 bases between. The germline V gene has CDR1 MNHEY and CDR2 SVGEGT. The CDR3, as DNA: TGTGCCAGCAGCTCCGGGAAATTGTTTCCCTACGAGCAGTACTTC. As protein: CASSSGKLFPYEQYF.

The count of this clonotype is one. The V gene is TRBV13, the J gene TRBJ2-1; D gene ambiguous. With 5 bases removed from V and 8 bases from J, the gap between germline ends came to 10 bases. Germline loops: CDR1 PRHDT, CDR2 FYEKMQ (reference sequence). There are 12 residues in the CDR3. The CDR3 sequence is CASSKSRDEQFF. The CDR3 DNA follows: TGTGCCAGCAGCAAGAGTAGGGATGAGCAGTTCTTC.

J is TRBJ1-5 and V is TRBV7-6; D is unclear. From germline, CDR1 is SGHVS and CDR2 FNYEAQ. V was cut by 2 bases and J by 0 bases, with 17 bases left in between. The CDR3 runs 18 residues. The CDR3 coding sequence is TGTGCCAGCAGCTTACAGGCCCACTCGATTTATAGCAATCAGCCCCAGCATTTT. Translated: CASSLQAHSIYSNQPQHF.

This clonotype was seen more than once but under ten times. J is TRBJ2-3 and V is TRBV12-3 or TRBV12-4; no firm D call. V was cut by 1 base and J by 0 bases, with 2 bases left in between. The CDR3 is 13 amino acids. CDR3 residues: CASSLGSTDTQYF. In nucleotides, the CDR3 is TGTGCCAGCAGTTTAGGGAGCACAGATACGCAGTATTTT.

The V call is TRBV27, the J call TRBJ2-7, with D hard to call. The germline gives CDR1 MNHEY, CDR2 SMNVEV (reference sequence). The V gene lost 4 bases and the J gene lost 2 bases, with 9 bases spanning the gap. The CDR3 is made up of 13 amino acids. The CDR3 region has the DNA TGTGCCAGCAGTTCTTCCCCCACCTACGAGCAGTACTTC. Its protein product is CASSSSPTYEQYF.

This chain uses TRBV11-2 with TRBJ2-5, with D possibly called TRBD1 or TRBD2 (5 bases each). This CDR3 spans 18 amino acids. The V and J ends lost 8 bases and 5 bases respectively, with 30 bases between them. Germline V gene sequence: CDR1 SGHAT, CDR2 FQNNGV. The CDR3 nucleotides are TGTGCCAGCCGCCAGCGCGGTCTTGGGACCACTTCCCTCGAGACCCAGTACTTC. This translates into CASRQRGLGTTSLETQYF. Drawing the rest from reference TRBV11-2 and TRBJ2-5, the complete variable domain is EAGVAQSPRYKIIEKRQSVAFWCNPISGHATLYWYQQILGQGPKLLIQFQNNGVVDDSQLPKDRFSAERLKGVDSTLKIQPAKLEDSAVYLCASRQRGLGTTSLETQYFGPGTRLLVL.

The V and J genes are TRBV24-1 and TRBJ2-1; 8 nucleotides line up with TRBD2. The length of the CDR3 is 16 residues. With V trimmed by 5 bases and J by 8 bases, 13 bases remained unmatched. CDR1 KGHDR and CDR2 SFDVKD come from the germline V gene. Written as DNA, the CDR3 is TGTGCCACCAGTGCACCCGGGACTAGAGTATTTGATGAGCAGTTCTTC. It yields the protein CATSAPGTRVFDEQFF.

This chain joins TRBV6-1 and TRBJ2-3, with 11 bases lining up with TRBD2. The CDR3 contains 15 residues. V shed 7 bases and J 1 base; nucleotides not matched to a gene: 4. CDR1 is MNHNS and CDR2 is SASEGT in the germline V gene. The chain's CDR3 is CASTMTSGGTDTQYF. CDR3 DNA sequence: TGTGCCAGCACTATGACTAGCGGGGGCACAGATACGCAGTATTTT.

This chain joins TRBV5-6 and TRBJ2-1, with D perhaps TRBD2 (6 bases). Trimming removed 2 bases from V and 7 bases from J, with 10 bases in between. The germline gives CDR1 SGHDT, CDR2 YYEEEE. The CDR3 loop spans 13 amino acids. This CDR3 reads CASSFSSENEQFF. The CDR3 DNA follows: TGTGCCAGCAGCTTTTCTAGCGAGAATGAGCAGTTCTTC.

The chain has TRBV20-1 and TRBJ1-5; 8 bases are shared with TRBD1. Germline CDR1 is DFQATT and CDR2 is SNEGSKA (reference sequence). The CDR3 consists of 16 residues. With 6 bases clipped from V and 2 bases from J, the junction kept 12 bases outside the gene matches. The CDR3 DNA reads TGCAGTGCGGAATCTCAGGGGGCGCCCGGCAATCAGCCCCAGCATTTT. This encodes CSAESQGAPGNQPQHF.

The genes are TRBV2 and TRBJ1-6; D is uncertain. This CDR3 has 13 amino acids. Germline lookup yields CDR1 SNHLY and CDR2 FYNNEI. V was cut by 6 bases and J by 10 bases, with 13 bases left in between. CDR3 protein: CASRYRVESPLHF. The CDR3, as DNA: TGTGCCAGCAGGTATAGGGTAGAGTCACCCCTCCACTTT. The whole variable domain, filled in from reference TRBV2 and TRBJ1-6, reads EPEVTQTPSHQVTQMGQEVILRCVPISNHLYFYWYRQILGQKVEFLVSFYNNEISEKSEIFDDQFSVERPDGSNFTLKIRSTKLEDSAMYFCASRYRVESPLHFGNGTRLTVT.

V is TRBV6-2 or TRBV6-3 and J is TRBJ2-1; D not resolved. The CDR3 has 15 amino acids. The V end was cut by 4 bases, the J end by 1 base, with 11 bases between. The germline V gene encodes CDR1 MNHEY and CDR2 SVGEGT. The CDR3 protein is CASSLQSRSYNEQFF. DNA of the CDR3: TGTGCCAGCAGTTTACAATCTAGGTCCTACAATGAGCAGTTCTTC.

This chain links TRBV20-1 with TRBJ2-1; 8 bases are a match to TRBD1. Trimming removed 5 bases from V and 0 bases from J; junction bases left unmatched: 6. Germline V CDR1 and CDR2: DFQATT, SNEGSKA (reference sequence). The CDR3 length is 15 residues. The CDR3 sequence is CSAQTGTGSYNEQFF. CDR3 sequence (DNA): TGCAGTGCTCAAACCGGGACAGGCTCCTACAATGAGCAGTTCTTC.

The chain uses TRBV5-1 and TRBJ2-1; D gene unclear. Germline V gene lookup returns CDR1 SGHRS and CDR2 YFSETQ. V was cut by 6 bases and J by 3 bases, with 13 bases left in between. This CDR3 spans 14 amino acids. In nucleotides, the CDR3 is TGCGCCAGCAACGAGGACGGCATCTACAATGAGCAGTTCTTC. This gives the protein CASNEDGIYNEQFF.

The genes are TRBV6-5 and TRBJ2-2, with D tentatively TRBD2 (6 bases). CDR1 and CDR2 (germline): MNHEY, SVGAGI. This CDR3 comprises 14 residues. The V gene lost 0 bases and the J gene lost 4 bases, with 6 bases spanning the gap. CDR3 DNA: TGTGCCAGCAGTTACTCGGGGGGCACCGGGGAGCTGTTTTTT. The encoded protein is CASSYSGGTGELFF.

The chain is built from TRBV7-9 and TRBJ2-1, with no clear D. Trimming took 4 bases from V and 1 from J, leaving 5 bases between them. CDR3 length equals 13 residues. Per germline, CDR1 SEHNR and CDR2 FQNEAQ (reference sequence). The CDR3 sequence: CASSYPSYNEQFF. CDR3 coding DNA: TGTGCCAGCAGCTACCCATCCTACAATGAGCAGTTCTTC.

The gene calls are TRBV28 and TRBJ1-1, with a tentative D call TRBD1 (5 bases). CDR1 is MDHEN, CDR2 SYDVKM, per germline. The CDR3 is 15 amino acids. The V end lost 6 bases, the J end lost 1 base, and 15 bases lay between the germline ends. The CDR3 nucleotides read TGTGCCAGCAGCATTCCTGGGAGGGGGAACACTGAAGCTTTCTTT. Residues: CASSIPGRGNTEAFF.

The gene calls are TRBV11-2 and TRBJ1-1; 8 bases align to TRBD1. V lost 0 bases to trimming and J lost 11 bases; unmatched junction nucleotides: 14. The germline gives CDR1 SGHAT, CDR2 FQNNGV. This CDR3 is built from 16 residues. In nucleotides, the CDR3 is TGTGCCAGCAGCTTAGATCTTAGGACAGGGATTGAGGCGGCTTTCTTT. Residues: CASSLDLRTGIEAAFF.

The J gene is TRBJ2-7, the V gene TRBV5-5, with D possibly matching TRBD1 (6 bases). The V gene's germline CDR1 is SGHKS and CDR2 YYEKEE (reference sequence). Trimming took 6 bases from V and 0 from J, leaving 13 bases between them. This CDR3 comprises 14 residues. The CDR3 DNA reads as TGTGCCAGCATCTGGACAGCGGACTCCTACGAGCAGTACTTC. This translates into CASIWTADSYEQYF.

This chain connects TRBV20-1 to TRBJ2-1; 7 bases are a match to TRBD2. V shed 3 bases, J shed 0 bases, and the junction held 5 bases outside the gene matches. Germline CDR1 DFQATT, CDR2 SNEGSKA (reference sequence). This CDR3 spans 15 amino acids. The CDR3 nucleotides are TGCAGTGCTAGTGAGACGGGAGGCTCCTACAATGAGCAGTTCTTC. Residues: CSASETGGSYNEQFF.

This clonotype was recorded once. The chain combines TRBV29-1 with TRBJ2-2; the match to TRBD1 covers 7 bases. Germline V gene sequence: CDR1 SQVTM, CDR2 ANQGSEA. The CDR3 has 12 residues. V shed 5 bases and J 5 bases; nucleotides not matched to a gene: 2. The CDR3 DNA follows: TGCAGCGTTTCAGGGGGAACCGGGGAGCTGTTTTTT. Residues: CSVSGGTGELFF.

V usage is TRBV25-1 and J usage is TRBJ2-1, with D perhaps matching TRBD1 (5 bases). CDR3 length equals 13 residues. The germline V gene encodes CDR1 MGHDK and CDR2 SYGVNS. Trimming cost V 4 bases and J 7 bases, with 11 bases left between them. This chain's CDR3 is CASSGGRTNEQFF. DNA of the CDR3: TGTGCCAGCAGTGGGGGCCGGACGAATGAGCAGTTCTTC.

The rearrangement links TRBV27 to TRBJ2-3, with D tentatively TRBD1 or TRBD2 (5 bases each). The germline V and J ends were trimmed by 3 bases and 3 bases, with 19 bases remaining between them. Germline CDR1 is MNHEY and CDR2 is SMNVEV (reference sequence). This CDR3 has 17 residues. The CDR3 region has the DNA TGTGCCAGCAGTTTTCGGGGACCGCAGGGAACAACAGATACGCAGTATTTT. Protein product: CASSFRGPQGTTDTQYF.

V gene TRBV9 combines with J gene TRBJ2-7; TRBD2 is a possible D gene (6 bases). The germline V gene encodes CDR1 SGDLS and CDR2 YYNGEE. The CDR3 sequence is 15 residues long. Trimming cost V 0 bases and J 4 bases, with 14 bases left between them. The CDR3, as DNA: TGTGCCAGCAGCGTAGACGGGAGCTCGAAGTACGAGCAGTACTTC. Translated: CASSVDGSSKYEQYF.